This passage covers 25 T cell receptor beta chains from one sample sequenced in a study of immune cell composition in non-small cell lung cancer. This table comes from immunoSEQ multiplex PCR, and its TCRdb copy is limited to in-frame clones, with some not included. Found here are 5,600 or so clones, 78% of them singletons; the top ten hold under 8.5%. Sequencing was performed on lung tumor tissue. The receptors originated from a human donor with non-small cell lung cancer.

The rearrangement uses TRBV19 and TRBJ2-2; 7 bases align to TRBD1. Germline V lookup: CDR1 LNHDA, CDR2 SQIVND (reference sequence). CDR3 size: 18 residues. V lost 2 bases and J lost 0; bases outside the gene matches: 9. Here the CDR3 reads CASSIPYRDSPNTGELFF. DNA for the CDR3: TGTGCCAGTAGTATACCGTATAGGGACAGTCCGAACACCGGGGAGCTGTTTTTT.

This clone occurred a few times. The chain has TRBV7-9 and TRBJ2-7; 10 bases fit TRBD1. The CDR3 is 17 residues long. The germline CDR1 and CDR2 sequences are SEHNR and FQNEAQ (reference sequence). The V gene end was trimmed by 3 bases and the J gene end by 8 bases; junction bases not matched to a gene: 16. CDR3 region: CASSFGSPGTGERQQYF. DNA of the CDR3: TGTGCCAGCAGCTTTGGCTCTCCCGGGACAGGGGAAAGGCAGCAGTACTTC.

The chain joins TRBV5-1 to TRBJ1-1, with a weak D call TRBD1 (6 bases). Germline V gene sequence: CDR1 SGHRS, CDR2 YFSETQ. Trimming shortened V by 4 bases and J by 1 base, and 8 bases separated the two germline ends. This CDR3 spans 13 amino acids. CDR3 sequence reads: CASSPTGNTEAFF. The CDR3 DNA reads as TGCGCCAGCAGCCCGACAGGGAACACTGAAGCTTTCTTT.

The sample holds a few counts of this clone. The CDR3 region is CATSRDRGYEQYF. For the CDR3, the DNA is TGTGCCACCAGCAGGGACAGGGGCTACGAGCAGTACTTC. This chain links TRBV15 with TRBJ2-7; the match to TRBD1 covers 9 bases. The CDR3 contains 13 residues. Per germline, CDR1 LNHNV and CDR2 YYDKDF (reference sequence). V was clipped by 3 bases and J by 3 bases; unmatched bases: 0. The full variable domain, rest sourced from reference TRBV15 and TRBJ2-7, is DAMVIQNPRYQVTQFGKPVTLSCSQTLNHNVMYWYQQKSSQAPKLLFHYYDKDFNNEADTPDNFQSRRPNTSFCFLDIRSPGLGDTAMYLCATSRDRGYEQYFGPGTRLTVT.

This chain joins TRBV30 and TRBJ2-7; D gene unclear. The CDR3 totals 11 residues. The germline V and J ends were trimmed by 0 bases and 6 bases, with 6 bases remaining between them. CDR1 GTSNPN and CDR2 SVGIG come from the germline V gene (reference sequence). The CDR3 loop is CAWSVWAEQYF. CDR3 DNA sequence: TGTGCCTGGAGTGTTTGGGCCGAGCAGTACTTC.

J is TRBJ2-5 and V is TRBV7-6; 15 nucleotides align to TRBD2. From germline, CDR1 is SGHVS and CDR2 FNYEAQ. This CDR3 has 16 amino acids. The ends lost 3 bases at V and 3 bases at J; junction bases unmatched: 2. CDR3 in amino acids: CASSLGLAGGEETQYF. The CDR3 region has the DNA TGTGCCAGCAGCTTGGGACTAGCGGGGGGAGAAGAGACCCAGTACTTC.

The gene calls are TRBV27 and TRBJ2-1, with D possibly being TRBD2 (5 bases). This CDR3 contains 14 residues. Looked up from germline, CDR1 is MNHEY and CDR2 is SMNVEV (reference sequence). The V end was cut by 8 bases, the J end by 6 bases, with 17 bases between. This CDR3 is CASRTGVALNEQFF. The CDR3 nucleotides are TGTGCCAGCCGGACTGGGGTAGCCCTCAATGAGCAGTTCTTC.

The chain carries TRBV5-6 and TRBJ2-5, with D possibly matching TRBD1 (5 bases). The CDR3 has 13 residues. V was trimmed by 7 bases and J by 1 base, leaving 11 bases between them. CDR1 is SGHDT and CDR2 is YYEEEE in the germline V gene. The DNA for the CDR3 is TGTGCCAGCGAGTGGGGCAGCCAAGAGACCCAGTACTTC. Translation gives CASEWGSQETQYF.

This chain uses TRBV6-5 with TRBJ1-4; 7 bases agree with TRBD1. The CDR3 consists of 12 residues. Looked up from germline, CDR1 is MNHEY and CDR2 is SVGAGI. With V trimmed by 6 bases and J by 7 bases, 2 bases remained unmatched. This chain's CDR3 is CASRQGREKLFF. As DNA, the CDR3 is TGTGCCAGCAGACAGGGGCGTGAAAAACTGTTTTTT.

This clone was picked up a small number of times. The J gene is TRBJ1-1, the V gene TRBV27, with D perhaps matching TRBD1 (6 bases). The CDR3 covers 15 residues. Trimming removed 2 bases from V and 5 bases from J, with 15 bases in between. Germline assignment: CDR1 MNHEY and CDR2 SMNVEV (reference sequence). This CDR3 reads CASSLGGGGRTEAFF. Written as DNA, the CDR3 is TGTGCCAGCAGTTTAGGGGGCGGGGGGAGGACTGAAGCTTTCTTT.

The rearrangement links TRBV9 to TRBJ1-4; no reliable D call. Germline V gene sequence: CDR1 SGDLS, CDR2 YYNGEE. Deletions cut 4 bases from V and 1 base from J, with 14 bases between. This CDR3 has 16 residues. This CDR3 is CASSPRPSGTNEKLFF. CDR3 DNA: TGTGCCAGCAGCCCCCGACCCTCGGGAACTAATGAAAAACTGTTTTTT.

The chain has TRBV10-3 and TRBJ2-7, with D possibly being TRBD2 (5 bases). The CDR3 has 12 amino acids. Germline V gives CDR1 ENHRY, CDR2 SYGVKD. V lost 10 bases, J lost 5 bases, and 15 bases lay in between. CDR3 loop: CASRGLVDEQYF. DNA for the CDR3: TGTGCCAGTCGTGGACTCGTCGACGAGCAGTACTTC.

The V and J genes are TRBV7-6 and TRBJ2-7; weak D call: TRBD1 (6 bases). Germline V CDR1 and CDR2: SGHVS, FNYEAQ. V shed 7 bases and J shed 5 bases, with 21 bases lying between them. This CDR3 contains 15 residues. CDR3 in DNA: TGTGCCAGCACCAAGGGGCAGGGGCGCCTCAACGAGCAGTACTTC. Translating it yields CASTKGQGRLNEQYF.

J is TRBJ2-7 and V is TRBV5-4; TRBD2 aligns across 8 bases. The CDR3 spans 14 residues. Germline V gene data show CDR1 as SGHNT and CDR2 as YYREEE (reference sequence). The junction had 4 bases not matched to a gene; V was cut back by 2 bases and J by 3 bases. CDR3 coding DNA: TGTGCCAGCAGCTTAGGCGGGGGGAACTACGAGCAGTACTTC. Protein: CASSLGGGNYEQYF.

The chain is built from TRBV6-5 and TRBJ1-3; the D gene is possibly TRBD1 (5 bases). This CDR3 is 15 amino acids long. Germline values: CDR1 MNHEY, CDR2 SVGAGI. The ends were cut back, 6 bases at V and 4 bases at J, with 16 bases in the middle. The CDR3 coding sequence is TGTGCCAGCAGCCCCTGGGGAGGGGAAGGAAACACCATATATTTT. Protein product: CASSPWGGEGNTIYF.

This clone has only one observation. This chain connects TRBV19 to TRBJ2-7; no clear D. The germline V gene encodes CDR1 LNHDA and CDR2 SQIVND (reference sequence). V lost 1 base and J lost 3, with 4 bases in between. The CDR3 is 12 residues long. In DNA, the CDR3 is TGTGCCAGTAGTATAGGAGGCTACGAGCAGTACTTC. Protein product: CASSIGGYEQYF.

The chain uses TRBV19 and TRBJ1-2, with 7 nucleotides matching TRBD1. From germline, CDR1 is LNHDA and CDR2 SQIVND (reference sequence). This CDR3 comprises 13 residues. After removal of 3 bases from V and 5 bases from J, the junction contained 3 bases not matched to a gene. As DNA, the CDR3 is TGTGCCAGTAGTATCGGGACAGTTTATGGCTACACCTTC. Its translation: CASSIGTVYGYTF.

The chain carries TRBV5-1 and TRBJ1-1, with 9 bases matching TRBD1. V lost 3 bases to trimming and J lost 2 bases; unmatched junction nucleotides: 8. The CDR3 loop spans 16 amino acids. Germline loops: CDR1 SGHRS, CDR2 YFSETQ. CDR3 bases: TGCGCCAGCAGCTCGCCGAAACAGGGGGCAAACACTGAAGCTTTCTTT. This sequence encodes CASSSPKQGANTEAFF.

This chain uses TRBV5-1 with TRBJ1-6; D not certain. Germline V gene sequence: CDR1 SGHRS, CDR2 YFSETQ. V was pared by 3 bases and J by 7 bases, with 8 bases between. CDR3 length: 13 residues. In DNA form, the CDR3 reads TGCGCCAGCAGCTCGACTATCAATTCACCCCTCCACTTT. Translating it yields CASSSTINSPLHF.

The CDR3 DNA sequence: TGTGCCAGCAGTTTAGTAGGGGGCACTGAAGCTTTCTTT. Its protein product is CASSLVGGTEAFF. The V and J genes are TRBV28 and TRBJ1-1, with D possibly matching TRBD1 (6 bases). Germline lookup yields CDR1 MDHEN and CDR2 SYDVKM. The V and J ends lost 2 bases and 4 bases respectively, with 8 bases between them. The CDR3 contains 13 residues. Full variable domain (outside the CDR3, taken from reference TRBV28 and TRBJ1-1): DVKVTQSSRYLVKRTGEKVFLECVQDMDHENMFWYRQDPGLGLRLIYFSYDVKMKEKGDIPEGYSVSREKKERFSLILESASTNQTSMYLCASSLVGGTEAFFGQGTRLTVV.

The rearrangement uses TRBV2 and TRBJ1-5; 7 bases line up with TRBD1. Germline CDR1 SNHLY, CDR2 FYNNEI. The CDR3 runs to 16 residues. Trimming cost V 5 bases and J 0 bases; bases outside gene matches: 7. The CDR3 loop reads CASSTTGTASNQPQHF. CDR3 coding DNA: TGTGCCAGCAGTACCACCGGGACAGCTAGCAATCAGCCCCAGCATTTT.

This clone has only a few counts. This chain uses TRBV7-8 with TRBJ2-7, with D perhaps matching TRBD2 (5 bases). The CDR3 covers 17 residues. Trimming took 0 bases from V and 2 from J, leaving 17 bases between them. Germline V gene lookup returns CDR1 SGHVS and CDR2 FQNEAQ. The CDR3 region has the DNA TGTGCCAGCAGCTTAGCGAGCGGACTGGAGAAAACCTACGAGCAGTACTTC. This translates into CASSLASGLEKTYEQYF.

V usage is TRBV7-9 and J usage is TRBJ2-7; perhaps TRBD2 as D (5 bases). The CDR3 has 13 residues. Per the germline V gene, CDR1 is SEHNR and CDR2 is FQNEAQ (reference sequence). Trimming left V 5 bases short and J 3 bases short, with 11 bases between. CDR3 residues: CASSDAGFYEQYF. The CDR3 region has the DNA TGTGCCAGCAGCGACGCGGGCTTCTACGAGCAGTACTTC.

In DNA, the CDR3 is TGTGCCACCCCCGGCGGGACTCGGGAAGAGACCCAGTACTTC. Protein sequence: CATPGGTREETQYF. The rearrangement links TRBV15 to TRBJ2-5; D is possibly TRBD2 (6 bases). The germline V gene has CDR1 LNHNV and CDR2 YYDKDF (reference sequence). Trimming cost V 8 bases and J 3 bases, with 16 bases left between them. CDR3 length: 14 amino acids.

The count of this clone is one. The CDR3 region is CASSLGLAGRGYQETQYF. CDR3 sequence (DNA): TGTGCCAGCAGCTTAGGCCTAGCGGGGCGGGGGTACCAAGAGACCCAGTACTTC. The chain employs TRBV11-2 and TRBJ2-5, with 9 bases identical to TRBD2. Trimming took 1 base from V and 0 from J; bases not matched to a gene: 9. Germline CDR1 is SGHAT and CDR2 is FQNNGV. The CDR3 length is 18 residues.